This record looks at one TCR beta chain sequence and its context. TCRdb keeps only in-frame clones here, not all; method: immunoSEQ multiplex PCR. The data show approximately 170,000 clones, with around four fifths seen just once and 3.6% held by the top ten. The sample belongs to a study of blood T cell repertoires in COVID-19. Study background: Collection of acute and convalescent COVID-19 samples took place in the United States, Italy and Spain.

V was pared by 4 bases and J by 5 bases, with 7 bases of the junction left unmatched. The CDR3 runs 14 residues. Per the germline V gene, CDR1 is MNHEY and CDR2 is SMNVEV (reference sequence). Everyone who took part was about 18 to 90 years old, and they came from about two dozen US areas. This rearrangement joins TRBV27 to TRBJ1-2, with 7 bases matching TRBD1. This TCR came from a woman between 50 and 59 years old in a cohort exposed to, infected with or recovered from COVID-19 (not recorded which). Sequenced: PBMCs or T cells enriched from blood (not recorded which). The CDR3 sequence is CASSSGTELYGYTF. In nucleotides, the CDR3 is TGTGCCAGCAGTTCCGGGACAGAACTTTATGGCTACACCTTC.